This T cell receptor (beta chain) was sequenced for a study of blood T cell repertoires in COVID-19. Background on the study: Specimens from acute and convalescent COVID-19 originated in the United States, Italy and Spain. The cDNA or gDNA used as material had been derived from T cells, B-cell-depleted T cells, or PBMCs.

The germline CDR1 and CDR2 sequences are LGHNA and YNFKEQ. V shed 4 bases and J shed 3 bases, with 13 bases lying between them. The CDR3 is 15 residues long. Source study methods: Cell counts per sample came from amplifying reference gene primers. The method was immunoSEQ multiplex PCR; TCRdb's version includes in-frame clones alone and lacks a portion of them. V, J and clone size are taken as reported in that table, and D and trimming were inferred from the DNA itself. Among about 210,000 clones listed, roughly four fifths were seen once. Seattle-derived patients entered the study during active infection and were followed longitudinally.

The sample consisted of peripheral blood. The chain is built from TRBV4-2 and TRBJ2-1; a weak D match, TRBD1 (5 bases). This receptor was taken from a woman of 80 years or more with COVID-19, enrolled during active disease. This CDR3 is CASSRFQGVYNEQFF. The CDR3, as DNA: TGTGCCAGCAGCCGTTTCCAGGGCGTCTACAATGAGCAGTTCTTC.